This T cell receptor beta chain was profiled in a study of T cells in Graves' hyperthyroidism and ophthalmopathy. General observations from the study: In blood, most of the thyroid clonotypes expanded above 0.001 were also present. In simple terms, a model built on 13 V-J features told ophthalmopathy apart from stable hyperthyroidism.

Concerning this clonotype: Its target is not known. This may be a read error, as it is one base from a much larger clone.

Regions amplified from RNA transcripts were the TCR beta CDR3 regions. First-round RT-PCR of the TCR CDR3 relied on the HTBI primer set. One entry per CDR3 protein results from TCRdb running MiXCR on the multiplex PCR reads. The table has fewer than 850,000 distinct CDR3 sequences, approximately 15% seen once. The CDR3 has 13 amino acids. With 4 bases clipped from V and 6 bases from J, the junction kept 0 bases outside the gene matches. The germline CDR1 and CDR2 sequences are SGHTA and FQGNSA. Not enrolled were patients with uncontrolled infection, other autoimmune disease, pregnancy or lactation. For the diagnoses, clinical symptoms, serum thyroxine and TRAb, thyroid ultrasound and orbital computed tomography were used.

Sample: blood. The TCR originated in a man aged 50-59 years with Graves' hyperthyroidism. The rearrangement uses TRBV7-2 and TRBJ2-7; 13 positions match TRBD2. In DNA, the CDR3 is TGTGCCAGCAGCTGGACTAGCGGGAGCGAGCAGTACTTC. Translation gives CASSWTSGSEQYF.